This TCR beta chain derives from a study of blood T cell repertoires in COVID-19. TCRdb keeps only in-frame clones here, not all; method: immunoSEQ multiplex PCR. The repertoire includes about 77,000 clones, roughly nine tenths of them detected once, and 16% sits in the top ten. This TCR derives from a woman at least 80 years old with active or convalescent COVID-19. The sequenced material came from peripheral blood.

CDR3 protein: CASSLNGWTGKQYF. CDR3 nucleotides: TGTGCCAGCAGCTTGAACGGGTGGACAGGAAAGCAGTACTTC. The J gene is TRBJ2-7, the V gene TRBV5-6; 7 positions match TRBD1. The CDR3 spans 14 residues. Per germline, CDR1 SGHDT and CDR2 YYEEEE. The ends lost 1 base at V and 8 bases at J; junction bases unmatched: 9. The complete variable domain, with remaining parts taken from reference TRBV5-6 and TRBJ2-7, reads DAGVTQSPTHLIKTRGQQVTLRCSPKSGHDTVSWYQQALGQGPQFIFQYYEEEERQRGNFPDRFSGHQFPNYSSELNVNALLLGDSALYLCASSLNGWTGKQYFGPGTRLTVT.